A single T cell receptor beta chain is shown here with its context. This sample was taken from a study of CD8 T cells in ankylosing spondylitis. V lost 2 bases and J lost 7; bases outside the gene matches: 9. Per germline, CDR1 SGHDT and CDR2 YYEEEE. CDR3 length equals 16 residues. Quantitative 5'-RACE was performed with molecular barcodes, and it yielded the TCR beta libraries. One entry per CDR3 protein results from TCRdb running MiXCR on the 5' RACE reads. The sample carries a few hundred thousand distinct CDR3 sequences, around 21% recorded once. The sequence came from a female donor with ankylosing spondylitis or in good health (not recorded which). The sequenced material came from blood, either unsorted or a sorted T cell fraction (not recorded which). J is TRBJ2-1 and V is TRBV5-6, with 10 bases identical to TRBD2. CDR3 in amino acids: CASSFGPSAGGNEQFF. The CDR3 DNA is TGTGCCAGCAGCTTCGGTCCTTCAGCGGGAGGGAATGAGCAGTTCTTC. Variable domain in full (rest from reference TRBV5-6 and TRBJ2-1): DAGVTQSPTHLIKTRGQQVTLRCSPKSGHDTVSWYQQALGQGPQFIFQYYEEEERQRGNFPDRFSGHQFPNYSSELNVNALLLGDSALYLCASSFGPSAGGNEQFFGPGTRLTVL.